What follows are 29 T cell receptor beta chains derived from one specimen sequenced in a study of T cells in Graves' hyperthyroidism and ophthalmopathy. Amplification of TCR beta CDR3 regions was performed using RNA transcripts as template. TCR CDR3 regions were first amplified by RT-PCR with HTBI primers. TCRdb analysed the multiplex PCR reads with MiXCR anew, one entry per CDR3 protein. In the table there are roughly 570,000 distinct CDR3 sequences, 15% to 19% of which are singletons. The specimen sequenced was blood. Receptors were obtained from a woman aged 30 to 39 with Graves' hyperthyroidism.

This clonotype was observed a handful of times. The V call is TRBV2, the J call TRBJ1-4; 7 nucleotides agree with TRBD1. V lost 6 bases, J lost 5 bases, and 9 bases stayed unmatched. This CDR3 is built from 15 residues. Germline CDR1 reads SNHLY; CDR2 reads FYNNEI. The CDR3 nucleotides read TGTGCCAGCAGAGTCGGTAGGACAGGAAATGAAAAACTGTTTTTT. Protein sequence: CASRVGRTGNEKLFF. The full variable domain, its missing parts supplied by reference TRBV2 and TRBJ1-4, is EPEVTQTPSHQVTQMGQEVILRCVPISNHLYFYWYRQILGQKVEFLVSFYNNEISEKSEIFDDQFSVERPDGSNFTLKIRSTKLEDSAMYFCASRVGRTGNEKLFFGSGTQLSVL.

This clonotype has a handful of counts. V usage is TRBV18 and J usage is TRBJ1-6; no firm D call. V gave up 0 bases and J gave up 4 bases, with 7 bases separating them. The CDR3 consists of 15 residues. Germline V gene data show CDR1 as KGHSH and CDR2 as LQKENI. Written as DNA, the CDR3 is TGTGCCAGCTCACCACCGTCCGAGTATAATTCACCCCTCCACTTT. Translated: CASSPPSEYNSPLHF.

The sample holds a few counts of this clonotype. V and J are TRBV5-1 and TRBJ2-7; either TRBD1 or TRBD2 may fit D (6 bases each). The CDR3 contains 13 residues. The V end was cut by 4 bases, the J end by 5 bases, with 13 bases between. The germline CDR1 and CDR2 sequences are SGHRS and YFSETQ. Here the CDR3 reads CASSGTGRNEQYF. The CDR3 bases are TGCGCCAGCAGCGGTACAGGGAGGAACGAGCAGTACTTC.

V gene TRBV18 combines with J gene TRBJ1-4; 7 positions match TRBD1. The CDR3 is 16 amino acids. Germline V lookup: CDR1 KGHSH, CDR2 LQKENI. V lost 5 bases to trimming and J lost 2 bases; unmatched junction nucleotides: 8. CDR3 in amino acids: CASSTNDRATNEKLFF. CDR3 DNA: TGTGCCAGCTCAACAAATGACAGGGCCACTAATGAAAAACTGTTTTTT.

The chain recombines TRBV7-9 with TRBJ2-2, with TRBD2 identical over 10 bases. This CDR3 contains 20 residues. V trimming: 4 bases; J trimming: 6 bases; junction bases outside the gene matches: 20. Germline CDR1 and CDR2: SEHNR and FQNEAQ (reference sequence). CDR3 bases: TGTGCCAGCAGCTCCCCAGGGTCTAGCGGGAGAAATTTGCGTCCCGGGGAGCTGTTTTTT. It yields the protein CASSSPGSSGRNLRPGELFF. The whole variable domain, filled in from reference TRBV7-9 and TRBJ2-2, reads DTGVSQNPRHKITKRGQNVTFRCDPISEHNRLYWYRQTLGQGPEFLTYFQNEAQLEKSRLLSDRFSAERPKGSFSTLEIQRTEQGDSAMYLCASSSPGSSGRNLRPGELFFGEGSRLTVL.

Many counts were recorded for this clonotype. V gene TRBV28 combines with J gene TRBJ1-4; 7 positions agree with TRBD1. CDR1 MDHEN and CDR2 SYDVKM come from the germline V gene. CDR3 size: 16 residues. Unmatched junction bases numbered 10, after V lost 6 bases and J lost 3 bases. The CDR3 region has the DNA TGTGCCAGCAGATCGGTAGGCGGGACAGCTAATGAAAAACTGTTTTTT. This codes for CASRSVGGTANEKLFF. Complete variable domain (other parts from reference TRBV28 and TRBJ1-4): DVKVTQSSRYLVKRTGEKVFLECVQDMDHENMFWYRQDPGLGLRLIYFSYDVKMKEKGDIPEGYSVSREKKERFSLILESASTNQTSMYLCASRSVGGTANEKLFFGSGTQLSVL.

The genes are TRBV24-1 and TRBJ2-7; D is ambiguous. V lost 3 bases and J lost 3, with 8 bases in between. CDR3 length: 13 amino acids. CDR1 is KGHDR and CDR2 is SFDVKD in the germline V gene. This CDR3 reads CATSDVVGYEQYF. As DNA, the CDR3 is TGTGCCACCAGTGATGTGGTGGGCTACGAGCAGTACTTC.

This clonotype has ten or more counts. This chain connects TRBV18 to TRBJ1-1; TRBD1 matches at 11 bases. Germline V gene data show CDR1 as KGHSH and CDR2 as LQKENI. The length of the CDR3 is 16 residues. V was clipped by 5 bases and J by 0 bases; unmatched bases: 5. Here the CDR3 reads CASSTGTGGMNTEAFF. In DNA form, the CDR3 reads TGTGCCAGCTCAACCGGGACAGGGGGGATGAACACTGAAGCTTTCTTT.

This rearrangement joins TRBV7-8 to TRBJ2-5; TRBD2 might be the D (7 bases). V was trimmed by 11 bases and J by 4 bases, leaving 17 bases between them. CDR3 length: 13 amino acids. From germline, CDR1 is SGHVS and CDR2 FQNEAQ. CDR3 sequence: CAGGGGGVETQYF. The CDR3 DNA is TGTGCCGGGGGGGGAGGGGGGGTAGAGACCCAGTACTTC.

This clonotype was found many times. The chain uses TRBV24-1 and TRBJ2-7; D is ambiguous. This CDR3 spans 14 amino acids. The V end lost 4 bases, the J end lost 1 base, and 10 bases lay between the germline ends. CDR1 and CDR2 (germline): KGHDR, SFDVKD. CDR3: CATSDRSPSYEQYF. The CDR3 DNA reads as TGTGCCACCAGTGACAGGAGTCCATCCTACGAGCAGTACTTC.

The V gene is TRBV28, the J gene TRBJ2-5; 14 positions agree with TRBD2. This CDR3 is built from 18 residues. Trimming at V came to 5 bases and at J to 5 bases, leaving 13 bases not matched to a gene. Germline assignment: CDR1 MDHEN and CDR2 SYDVKM. CDR3 residues: CASSPQTGLAGDRETQYF. The CDR3 nucleotides are TGTGCCAGCAGTCCCCAGACGGGACTAGCGGGAGATCGGGAGACCCAGTACTTC.

This clonotype was seen more than once but under ten times. The chain employs TRBV6-4 and TRBJ2-1; TRBD2 matches at 8 bases. The CDR3 is made up of 16 amino acids. Germline lookup yields CDR1 MRHNA and CDR2 SNTAGT. V trimming: 3 bases; J trimming: 2 bases; junction bases outside the gene matches: 6. CDR3: CASSEYPGLAYNEQFF. DNA for the CDR3: TGTGCCAGCAGTGAGTATCCGGGACTAGCCTACAATGAGCAGTTCTTC.

This clonotype has ten or more counts. The rearrangement joins TRBV29-1 to TRBJ2-3; D is undetermined. Germline CDR1 is SQVTM and CDR2 is ANQGSEA. The V gene lost 3 bases and the J gene lost 0 bases, with 10 bases spanning the gap. This CDR3 is 14 amino acids long. The CDR3 loop is CSVDGLDSTDTQYF. DNA for the CDR3: TGCAGCGTTGACGGGTTGGATAGCACAGATACGCAGTATTTT.

This clonotype was counted between two and nine times. This chain connects TRBV4-1 to TRBJ1-2; no definite D call. The CDR3 length is 19 residues. The V and J ends lost 0 bases and 3 bases respectively, with 23 bases between them. Germline lookup yields CDR1 MGHRA and CDR2 YSYEKL. CDR3 amino acids: CASSQEWRGLLENHYGYTF. The CDR3 nucleotides are TGCGCCAGCAGCCAAGAATGGCGGGGTTTACTCGAGAACCACTATGGCTACACCTTC.

This clonotype has a count of ten or more. This chain joins TRBV7-9 and TRBJ2-3; 11 nucleotides agree with TRBD2. The CDR3 is 16 amino acids. With 5 bases clipped from V and 6 bases from J, the junction kept 10 bases outside the gene matches. Germline assignment: CDR1 SEHNR and CDR2 FQNEAQ (reference sequence). CDR3 nucleotide sequence: TGTGCCAGCAGCCCCCTAGCGGGAGGTCGCGCGGATACGCAGTATTTT. Its translation: CASSPLAGGRADTQYF. Full variable domain (outside the CDR3, taken from reference TRBV7-9 and TRBJ2-3): DTGVSQNPRHKITKRGQNVTFRCDPISEHNRLYWYRQTLGQGPEFLTYFQNEAQLEKSRLLSDRFSAERPKGSFSTLEIQRTEQGDSAMYLCASSPLAGGRADTQYFGPGTRLTVL.

This clonotype came up many times. The V and J genes are TRBV28 and TRBJ2-7; TRBD2 might be the D (6 bases). The length of the CDR3 is 16 residues. Germline CDR1 reads MDHEN; CDR2 reads SYDVKM. V was cut by 6 bases and J by 2 bases, with 20 bases left in between. CDR3 in DNA: TGTGCCAGCAGCCCCGGGAGCCAAGGAGGGACCTACGAGCAGTACTTC. Encoded protein: CASSPGSQGGTYEQYF.

V and J are TRBV19 and TRBJ2-3; D is perhaps TRBD1 (6 bases). The CDR3 runs 14 residues. Per germline, CDR1 LNHDA and CDR2 SQIVND (reference sequence). V lost 6 bases and J lost 6, with 16 bases in between. CDR3 residues: CASSHRALSDTQYF. DNA of the CDR3: TGTGCCAGTAGCCACAGGGCCCTCTCCGATACGCAGTATTTT.

This clonotype occurred many times. The chain joins TRBV5-1 to TRBJ2-1, with a possible D match to TRBD2 (6 bases). CDR1 is SGHRS, CDR2 YFSETQ, per germline. This CDR3 is 17 amino acids long. Between the trimmed V and J ends, which lost 0 bases and 4 bases, there was a span of 17 bases. DNA for the CDR3: TGCGCCAGCAGCTTGGGTGGGACTGGAGGGACTTACAATGAGCAGTTCTTC. Protein product: CASSLGGTGGTYNEQFF.

A few counts support this clonotype. The chain uses TRBV20-1 and TRBJ2-7; 9 bases map to TRBD1. Germline CDR1 DFQATT, CDR2 SNEGSKA (reference sequence). J lost 4 bases, V lost 6 bases, and 13 bases had no gene match. CDR3 length equals 15 residues. CDR3 amino acids: CSANHPGQGVYEQYF. The CDR3 nucleotides read TGCAGTGCCAACCACCCGGGACAGGGAGTTTACGAGCAGTACTTC.

This clonotype was observed at least ten times. The chain is built from TRBV30 and TRBJ2-5; 7 bases are a match to TRBD2. Trimming at V came to 5 bases and at J to 5 bases, leaving 8 bases not matched to a gene. The CDR3 sequence is 13 residues long. Germline CDR1 is GTSNPN and CDR2 is SVGIG (reference sequence). The CDR3 DNA sequence: TGTGCCTGGCGCACGGGGGGTCGGGAGACCCAGTACTTC. Protein product: CAWRTGGRETQYF.

This clonotype was counted many times. The CDR3: CASSWDSAGEQFF. CDR3 coding DNA: TGTGCCAGCAGCTGGGACAGCGCGGGTGAGCAGTTCTTC. V gene TRBV5-6 combines with J gene TRBJ2-1, with TRBD1 identical over 7 bases. Looked up from germline, CDR1 is SGHDT and CDR2 is YYEEEE. This CDR3 is built from 13 residues. Trimming at V came to 3 bases and at J to 9 bases, leaving 6 bases not matched to a gene.

As concerns this clonotype: This may arise from a read error, as a much more abundant clone is one base away. This CDR3 fails to terminate in the conserved phenylalanine or tryptophan, so it likely reflects a read error. This chain links TRBV12-3 or TRBV12-4 with TRBJ2-7; 15 positions agree with TRBD2. This CDR3 is built from 18 residues. Trimming at V came to 1 base and at J to 3 bases, leaving 7 bases not matched to a gene. The DNA for the CDR3 is TGTGCCAGCAGTTTAGGCGTGGGACTAGCGGGAGGTAGCTACGAGCAGTACTTA. Protein sequence: CASSLGVGLAGGSYEQYL.

The CDR3 region is CASSVTGRLNPNTEAFF. The CDR3 DNA reads TGTGCCAGCAGCGTCACAGGGCGACTGAACCCGAACACTGAAGCTTTCTTT. This chain connects TRBV9 to TRBJ1-1; TRBD1 is a possible D gene (6 bases). Germline loops: CDR1 SGDLS, CDR2 YYNGEE. V lost 2 bases and J lost 1, with 18 bases in between. This CDR3 spans 17 amino acids.

In this sample, this clonotype turned up many times. The CDR3 loop reads CASSRGTAAYEQYF. The CDR3 nucleotides read TGTGCCAGCAGCCGGGGGACAGCAGCCTACGAGCAGTACTTC. V gene TRBV3-1 combines with J gene TRBJ2-7; 7 nucleotides match TRBD1. This CDR3 comprises 14 residues. J lost 2 bases, V lost 4 bases, and 5 bases had no gene match. In germline, CDR1 is LGHDT, CDR2 YNNKEL (reference sequence).

The V gene is TRBV7-9, the J gene TRBJ1-4; D is ambiguous. V was cut by 5 bases and J by 5 bases, with 15 bases left in between. The germline V gene has CDR1 SEHNR and CDR2 FQNEAQ (reference sequence). CDR3 size: 15 residues. The CDR3 region is CASSPSPDLNEKLFF. In DNA, the CDR3 is TGTGCCAGCAGCCCTTCTCCGGACCTGAATGAAAAACTGTTTTTT.

In this sample, this clonotype turned up a few times. J is TRBJ2-4 and V is TRBV20-1; 7 bases map to TRBD1. In germline, CDR1 is DFQATT, CDR2 SNEGSKA (reference sequence). The CDR3 is 16 residues long. Losses at the gene ends were 3 bases for V and 0 bases for J; bases not matched to a gene: 8. CDR3 amino acids: CSARDRMRLAKNIQYF. CDR3 sequence (DNA): TGCAGTGCTAGGGACAGGATGAGGCTAGCCAAAAACATTCAGTACTTC.

The chain carries TRBV20-1 and TRBJ2-1; 8 bases match TRBD2. This CDR3 spans 15 amino acids. CDR1 and CDR2 from the germline V gene are DFQATT and SNEGSKA (reference sequence). V lost 6 bases and J lost 3; bases outside the gene matches: 10. CDR3 in amino acids: CSAKKAGVGYNEQFF. The CDR3 DNA reads as TGCAGTGCCAAGAAAGCGGGAGTGGGCTACAATGAGCAGTTCTTC.

The DNA for the CDR3 is TGTGCCAGCAGTCATAATCAAAATTCACCCCTCCACTTT. It yields the protein CASSHNQNSPLHF. The chain uses TRBV27 and TRBJ1-6; unclear D gene. This CDR3 is built from 13 residues. The germline gives CDR1 MNHEY, CDR2 SMNVEV (reference sequence). Trimming shortened V by 5 bases and J by 7 bases, and 9 bases separated the two germline ends.

This clonotype was observed many times. The gene calls are TRBV9 and TRBJ1-1; D not certain. The CDR3 covers 14 residues. Trimming took 3 bases from V and 11 from J, leaving 20 bases between them. Germline CDR1 reads SGDLS; CDR2 reads YYNGEE. In DNA, the CDR3 is TGTGCCAGCAGCGCGAAACCGTCCTCCTCCGGCGCTTTCTTT. Its protein is CASSAKPSSSGAFF.